Sequencing of this TCR beta chain was carried out in a study of T-cell memory formation after mild COVID-19. Study-level findings and limits: Second-wave clones with a day 37 peak had unconfirmed SARS-CoV-2 specificity.

This clonotype has just a few counts. The antigen is not known. CDR1 MNHEY and CDR2 SVGAGI come from the germline V gene. Trimming pared 6 bases from V and 6 bases from J, leaving 18 bases between. This CDR3 spans 14 amino acids. TCRdb recomputed calls from the 5' RACE reads with MiXCR, one row per CDR3 protein. The data contain about 360,000 distinct CDR3 sequences, around 15% of them seen just once; the ten biggest clones take up around 22%. The sequenced sample was PBMCs or a T cell subset sorted from them (not recorded which). This receptor was obtained from a man aged 18 to 30 who had mild COVID-19 (a few samples of this study predate the infection). Cell type and time point are not known. The chain carries TRBV6-5 and TRBJ2-7; D is unresolved. The chain's CDR3 is CASSAPGSPGEQYF. CDR3 in DNA: TGTGCCAGCAGCGCCCCCGGGTCCCCGGGCGAGCAGTACTTC.